The 31 T cell receptor beta chains below all came from one sample that was sequenced in a study of blood T cell repertoires in COVID-19. The data were produced by immunoSEQ multiplex PCR, yet TCRdb's version contains in-frame clones alone and is incomplete. The sample includes roughly 260,000 clones, about 87% seen only once; the top ten take less than 5%. Sequencing used peripheral blood. The source of these receptors is a man aged 60 to 75 who had recovered from COVID-19.

The chain joins TRBV7-6 to TRBJ1-5, with a tentative D call TRBD1 (5 bases). This CDR3 has 15 amino acids. CDR1 SGHVS and CDR2 FNYEAQ come from the germline V gene. V was shortened by 2 bases and J by 2 bases, with 10 bases between the two germline ends. CDR3 nucleotide sequence: TGTGCCAGCAGCTTACTCGGGGGGGGCAATCAGCCCCAGCATTTT. Its protein is CASSLLGGGNQPQHF.

This chain uses TRBV4-1 with TRBJ2-5; D is possibly TRBD2 (6 bases). Trimming took off 1 base at V and 4 bases at J, with 13 bases between the two ends. Germline values: CDR1 MGHRA, CDR2 YSYEKL. The CDR3 sequence is 15 residues long. CDR3 DNA: TGCGCCAGCAGCCAAGGCGGGACTTCGACAGAGACCCAGTACTTC. Encoded protein: CASSQGGTSTETQYF.

The rearrangement joins TRBV6-5 to TRBJ2-7; possible D gene TRBD2, 5 bases. The V and J ends lost 5 bases and 5 bases respectively, with 10 bases between them. Germline-derived CDR1 and CDR2 are MNHEY and SVGAGI. The CDR3 runs 12 residues. CDR3 amino acids: CASSQRVNEQYF. CDR3 in DNA: TGTGCCAGCAGTCAGAGGGTAAACGAGCAGTACTTC.

The chain joins TRBV15 to TRBJ2-1; 7 bases fit TRBD1. Germline assignment: CDR1 LNHNV and CDR2 YYDKDF (reference sequence). The ends lost 2 bases at V and 1 base at J; junction bases unmatched: 8. The CDR3 length is 17 residues. The CDR3 nucleotides are TGTGCCACCAGCAGACGTCGAACAGGGGAGTCCTACAATGAGCAGTTCTTC. Translation gives CATSRRRTGESYNEQFF.

The V and J genes are TRBV6-6 and TRBJ2-3, with 7 bases fitting TRBD1. CDR3 length: 13 amino acids. CDR1 MNHNY and CDR2 SVGAGI come from the germline V gene (reference sequence). The junction had 5 bases not matched to a gene; V was cut back by 5 bases and J by 6 bases. This CDR3 is CASSVQGPDTQYF. The CDR3 DNA is TGTGCCAGCAGTGTACAGGGGCCGGATACGCAGTATTTT.

The chain uses TRBV5-1 and TRBJ1-5; perhaps TRBD1 as D (6 bases). This CDR3 has 14 amino acids. Between the trimmed V and J ends, which lost 6 bases and 4 bases, there was a span of 14 bases. CDR1 SGHRS and CDR2 YFSETQ come from the germline V gene. CDR3 nucleotides: TGCGCCAGCAACAATTGGGACAAGAATCAGCCCCAGCATTTT. This encodes CASNNWDKNQPQHF.

This chain links TRBV3-1 (or the pseudogene TRBV3-2) with TRBJ1-2; 7 bases are a match to TRBD1. Germline CDR1 reads LGHDT; CDR2 reads YNNKEL (reference sequence). There are 16 residues in the CDR3. V dropped 8 bases and J dropped 4; count of bases not matched to a gene: 16. The CDR3 spells CASGKLTRGLCYGYTF. DNA for the CDR3: TGTGCCAGCGGAAAATTAACCAGGGGGTTGTGCTATGGCTACACCTTC.

The V gene is TRBV29-1, the J gene TRBJ2-7, with a tentative D call TRBD1 (5 bases). Germline CDR1 and CDR2: SQVTM and ANQGSEA. CDR3 length equals 13 residues. Trimming cost V 4 bases and J 2 bases, with 12 bases left between them. The CDR3 DNA sequence: TGCAGCGTTGGCGACAGCTCTACCTACGAGCAGTACTTC. Translation gives CSVGDSSTYEQYF.

This clone was detected a few times. The V gene is TRBV5-1, the J gene TRBJ1-1; possibly TRBD1 for D (5 bases). This CDR3 is 15 amino acids long. The germline CDR1 and CDR2 sequences are SGHRS and YFSETQ. With 4 bases removed from V and 6 bases from J, the gap between germline ends came to 19 bases. The CDR3 here is CASSREGRGIAEAFF. In nucleotides, the CDR3 is TGCGCCAGCAGCCGAGAGGGGAGGGGAATCGCTGAAGCTTTCTTT.

This chain links TRBV9 with TRBJ2-1; possible D gene TRBD1, 5 bases. The CDR3 consists of 12 residues. Germline V gene data show CDR1 as SGDLS and CDR2 as YYNGEE. V was cut by 4 bases and J by 7 bases, with 9 bases left in between. The CDR3 spells CASSFRVNEQFF. The CDR3, as DNA: TGTGCCAGCAGCTTCAGGGTGAATGAGCAGTTCTTC. Using reference TRBV9 and TRBJ2-1 for the parts outside the CDR3, the full variable domain is DSGVTQTPKHLITATGQRVTLRCSPRSGDLSVYWYQQSLDQGLQFLIQYYNGEERAKGNILERFSAQQFPDLHSELNLSSLELGDSALYFCASSFRVNEQFFGPGTRLTVL.

CDR3: CASSFTGAAGKNIQYF. The CDR3 nucleotides are TGTGCCAGCAGTTTTACCGGAGCGGCCGGCAAAAACATTCAGTACTTC. The chain employs TRBV27 and TRBJ2-4; D perhaps matches TRBD2 (5 bases). Trimming removed 3 bases at V and 3 bases at J, with 15 bases between. The CDR3 sequence is 16 residues long. Germline V CDR1 and CDR2: MNHEY, SMNVEV (reference sequence).

The chain employs TRBV7-9 and TRBJ1-4, with D tentatively TRBD1 (5 bases). The CDR3 is 18 residues long. Trimming took off 1 base at V and 0 bases at J, with 15 bases between the two ends. Per germline, CDR1 SEHNR and CDR2 FQNEAQ (reference sequence). The CDR3 DNA sequence: TGTGCCAGCAGCTTAGTTGGGACTATGACAACAACTAATGAAAAACTGTTTTTT. It is translated as CASSLVGTMTTTNEKLFF.

The chain combines TRBV30 with TRBJ2-1, with TRBD2 matching over 9 bases. CDR1 is GTSNPN and CDR2 is SVGIG in the germline V gene (reference sequence). The CDR3 loop spans 16 amino acids. V gave up 3 bases and J gave up 9 bases; unmatched junction bases: 15. The CDR3 nucleotides are TGTGCCTGGAGCGGGGTAAATAGCGGGGGAGGTGGTGAGCAGTTCTTC. Translated, it gives CAWSGVNSGGGGEQFF. Looking up the rest from reference TRBV30 and TRBJ2-1 gives the full variable domain: SQTIHQWPATLVQPVGSPLSLECTVEGTSNPNLYWYRQAAGRGLQLLFYSVGIGQISSEVPQNLSASRPQDRQFILSSKKLLLSDSGFYLCAWSGVNSGGGGEQFFGPGTRLTVL.

The V and J genes are TRBV4-1 and TRBJ2-6; 8 bases align to TRBD1. Germline assignment: CDR1 MGHRA and CDR2 YSYEKL. The CDR3 runs 18 residues. The ends lost 4 bases at V and 4 bases at J; junction bases unmatched: 12. For the CDR3, the DNA is TGCGCCAGCAGCCCCGACAGGGGAAATCTTCGCGGGGCCAACGTCCTGACTTTC. Translation gives CASSPDRGNLRGANVLTF.

V is TRBV19 and J is TRBJ2-2; D is ambiguous. Trimming shortened V by 9 bases and J by 1 base, and 9 bases separated the two germline ends. Looked up from germline, CDR1 is LNHDA and CDR2 is SQIVND (reference sequence). This CDR3 contains 13 residues. The CDR3 DNA follows: TGTGCCAGCAACATAAAGAACACCGGGGAGCTGTTTTTT. Translated, it gives CASNIKNTGELFF.

The chain couples TRBV6-5 to TRBJ2-7; D call uncertain. V dropped 6 bases and J dropped 8 bases, with 14 bases sitting between them. The CDR3 covers 12 residues. Germline V gives CDR1 MNHEY, CDR2 SVGAGI. The CDR3 protein is CASSPRQFKQYF. The CDR3 DNA sequence: TGTGCCAGCAGCCCCCGACAATTCAAGCAGTACTTC.

The J gene is TRBJ2-5, the V gene TRBV11-2; D perhaps matches TRBD1 (6 bases). The CDR3 runs to 15 residues. Germline lookup yields CDR1 SGHAT and CDR2 FQNNGV. The V and J ends lost 2 bases and 2 bases respectively, with 12 bases between them. Here the CDR3 reads CASSLMGTGQETQYF. CDR3 nucleotides: TGTGCCAGCAGCTTAATGGGAACAGGGCAAGAGACCCAGTACTTC.

About this clone: This sample includes further DNA sequences coding for the same CDR3. This sequence joins TRBV9 and TRBJ1-1; tentatively, D is TRBD1 (5 bases). CDR3 length: 14 residues. Germline-derived CDR1 and CDR2 are SGDLS and YYNGEE. Deletions cut 0 bases from V and 4 bases from J, with 10 bases between. CDR3 nucleotide sequence: TGTGCCAGCAGCGTAGGGCAGGGCGGCACTGAAGCTTTCTTT. Translating it yields CASSVGQGGTEAFF.

The chain is built from TRBV6-5 and TRBJ2-7; no reliable D call. Trimming removed 7 bases at V and 1 base at J, with 14 bases between. Germline loops: CDR1 MNHEY, CDR2 SVGAGI. The CDR3 loop spans 14 amino acids. CDR3 sequence reads: CASNPLTESYEQYF. The CDR3 region has the DNA TGTGCCAGCAATCCGTTAACGGAGTCCTACGAGCAGTACTTC.

In nucleotides, the CDR3 is TGTGCCAGCAGTGAGGGGCAGAACACCGGGGAGCTGTTTTTT. This translates into CASSEGQNTGELFF. The rearrangement links TRBV2 to TRBJ2-2; possible D gene TRBD1, 5 bases. V shed 3 bases and J shed 1 base, with 6 bases lying between them. Germline CDR1 SNHLY, CDR2 FYNNEI. CDR3 length equals 14 residues.

The chain links TRBV19 to TRBJ2-3; TRBD2 is a possible D gene (5 bases). The CDR3 is 16 amino acids. CDR1 is LNHDA and CDR2 is SQIVND in the germline V gene (reference sequence). The V gene lost 2 bases and the J gene lost 2 bases, with 14 bases spanning the gap. This CDR3 reads CASSISRAAPTDTQYF. CDR3 coding DNA: TGTGCCAGTAGTATATCGAGAGCGGCGCCCACAGATACGCAGTATTTT.

The gene calls are TRBV25-1 and TRBJ1-2; 9 positions match TRBD1. V lost 0 bases, J lost 8 bases, and 16 bases stayed unmatched. Germline lookup yields CDR1 MGHDK and CDR2 SYGVNS. The CDR3 sequence is 18 residues long. CDR3 nucleotides: TGTGCCAGCAGTGAATATAGGGGGCCGACAGGGGGTTACCGAGGCTACACCTTC. Residues: CASSEYRGPTGGYRGYTF.

J is TRBJ1-2 and V is TRBV3-1 (or the pseudogene TRBV3-2); no clear D gene. The germline V gene encodes CDR1 LGHDT and CDR2 YNNKEL (reference sequence). The germline V and J ends were trimmed by 5 bases and 7 bases, with 23 bases remaining between them. The CDR3 length is 16 residues. The chain's CDR3 is CASSRRSVLLSGGYTF. The CDR3 DNA follows: TGTGCCAGCAGCAGGAGGTCAGTCCTCCTATCGGGTGGCTACACCTTC.

This chain connects TRBV7-6 to TRBJ1-5, with 9 bases lining up with TRBD1. V lost 2 bases to trimming and J lost 3 bases; unmatched junction nucleotides: 8. The CDR3 consists of 17 residues. The V gene's germline CDR1 is SGHVS and CDR2 FNYEAQ. CDR3 protein: CASSLFVGTGPNQPQHF. The CDR3 coding sequence is TGTGCCAGCAGCTTATTCGTGGGGACAGGGCCCAATCAGCCCCAGCATTTT.

The chain joins TRBV7-2 to TRBJ2-5, with TRBD2 identical over 11 bases. V shed 1 base and J 5 bases; nucleotides not matched to a gene: 0. This CDR3 spans 14 amino acids. Per germline, CDR1 SGHTA and CDR2 FQGNSA. The chain's CDR3 is CASSLVAGGETQYF. Here the CDR3 DNA reads TGTGCCAGCAGCTTAGTAGCGGGGGGGGAGACCCAGTACTTC.

The chain carries TRBV3-1 (or the pseudogene TRBV3-2) and TRBJ2-7; a possible D gene is TRBD2 (6 bases). Germline lookup yields CDR1 LGHDT and CDR2 YNNKEL (reference sequence). This CDR3 contains 20 residues. V was cut by 2 bases and J by 1 base, with 27 bases left in between. The CDR3 sequence: CASSQTRSGTPLIASYEQYF. The CDR3 region has the DNA TGTGCCAGCAGCCAAACACGCTCCGGGACTCCCCTCATCGCATCCTACGAGCAGTACTTC.

The chain employs TRBV6-5 and TRBJ2-1; perhaps TRBD1 as D (6 bases). Germline loops: CDR1 MNHEY, CDR2 SVGAGI. The CDR3 runs to 11 residues. With 2 bases removed from V and 10 bases from J, the gap between germline ends came to 6 bases. The CDR3 reads CASSYGTEQFF. As DNA, the CDR3 is TGTGCCAGCAGTTACGGGACAGAGCAGTTCTTC.

With regard to this clone: The sample holds other DNA sequences that translate to the same CDR3. This chain connects TRBV19 to TRBJ2-7; TRBD1 matches at 7 bases. The CDR3 has 14 amino acids. Germline assignment: CDR1 LNHDA and CDR2 SQIVND (reference sequence). The V segment lost 3 bases and the J segment 2 bases; nucleotides outside the gene matches: 4. The DNA of the CDR3 is TGTGCCAGTAGTATCGGGCAGGGGGCCTACGAGCAGTACTTC. It codes for CASSIGQGAYEQYF.

The chain carries TRBV2 and TRBJ1-2; a weak D match, TRBD1 (5 bases). CDR3 size: 14 residues. Germline V CDR1 and CDR2: SNHLY, FYNNEI. With 4 bases removed from V and 2 bases from J, the gap between germline ends came to 11 bases. The CDR3 region is CASSGRGGNYGYTF. The CDR3 bases are TGTGCCAGCAGTGGAAGGGGTGGAAACTATGGCTACACCTTC.

The genes are TRBV2 and TRBJ2-1, with 10 bases lining up with TRBD2. Germline CDR1 and CDR2: SNHLY and FYNNEI. The CDR3 spans 15 residues. V shed 11 bases and J 5 bases; nucleotides not matched to a gene: 12. In DNA form, the CDR3 reads TGTGCCGGAGAAAGAGAGCGGGGGGGTAACAATGAGCAGTTCTTC. Translation gives CAGERERGGNNEQFF.

The CDR3, as DNA: TGTGCCAGCACCCCGGACCGACAGACGATGACGCAGTATTTT. Its protein is CASTPDRQTMTQYF. V is TRBV7-9 and J is TRBJ2-3; D possibly corresponds to TRBD1 (5 bases). V was pared by 7 bases and J by 9 bases, with 20 bases between. The CDR3 sequence is 14 residues long. Germline CDR1 and CDR2: SEHNR and FQNEAQ (reference sequence). Supplemented by reference TRBV7-9 and TRBJ2-3, the full variable domain reads DTGVSQNPRHKITKRGQNVTFRCDPISEHNRLYWYRQTLGQGPEFLTYFQNEAQLEKSRLLSDRFSAERPKGSFSTLEIQRTEQGDSAMYLCASTPDRQTMTQYFGPGTRLTVL.